This TCR beta chain was observed in a study of T cell responses to AZD1222 COVID-19 vaccine. Note on this clone: Its specificity is unknown.

Whole-study results and caveats: Targets within unmutated variant regions were reportedly found for nearly half of spike-specific TCRs. Baseline seropositivity occurred in only six AZD1222 recipients.

Clones were read by immunoSEQ multiplex PCR, and TCRdb kept only the in-frame ones, dropping some. The sample yields approximately 160,000 clones, more than 70% seen once. The CDR3 spans 16 residues. V was pared by 2 bases and J by 0 bases, with 15 bases between. Germline V lookup: CDR1 SGDLS, CDR2 YYNGEE. The sample consisted of peripheral blood, taken on day 0 of AZD1222 vaccination. The source is an adult in good health. The V and J genes are TRBV9 and TRBJ2-7, with D hard to call. The DNA of the CDR3 is TGTGCCAGCAGCGTTGGCAGCAGTTTGATCTCCTACGAGCAGTACTTC. Protein sequence: CASSVGSSLISYEQYF.